This T cell receptor (beta chain) comes out of a study of neurological immune-mediated disorders. Trimming pared 3 bases from V and 5 bases from J, leaving 19 bases between. The germline V gene has CDR1 KGHSH and CDR2 LQKENI. CDR3 length: 17 amino acids. TCRdb redid the calling of the 5' RACE reads with MiXCR, one entry per CDR3 protein. The sample has under 85,000 distinct CDR3 sequences, 9% to 12% seen once; the top ten hold about 1.7%. V and J are TRBV18 and TRBJ2-2; D unclear. The source material was PBMCs. The source is a man in his forties or fifties in good health. The CDR3 here is CASSPNRSQRRTGELFF. CDR3 in DNA: TGTGCCAGCTCACCTAACAGATCCCAGCGAAGGACCGGGGAGCTGTTTTTT.